Listed below are T cell receptor beta chains from one sample, sequenced in a study of type 1 regulatory T cells. TCRdb independently ran MiXCR on the reads; one entry per CDR3 protein. The table shows roughly 71,000 distinct CDR3 sequences, with around 21% occurring only once. Antigens for these TCRs are unknown. The specimen sequenced was cultured type 1 regulatory T (Tr1) cells, either the whole culture or a sorted fraction (not recorded which). These receptors were collected from a human donor in good health. The CDR3 runs from the conserved cysteine through the conserved F or W. The order of the fields is J gene, clone size, D gene, V gene, CDR3 DNA, CDR3 protein. The D gene is left open where the match is weak. A row's size may be missing; if present it is once, few, many or a size class.

TRBJ2-7 | - | - | TRBV28 | TGTGCCAGCAGTTTATCTGGGAACGAGCAGTACTTC | CASSLSGNEQYF
TRBJ2-1 | few | - | TRBV12-3/TRBV12-4 | TGTGCCAGCAGTTTAAGAGGAATGGGCGAGCAGTTCTTC | CASSLRGMGEQFF
TRBJ2-7 | few | - | TRBV7-8 | TGTGCCAGCAGCATCGCTACGGACGAGCAGTACTTC | CASSIATDEQYF
TRBJ2-2 | few | TRBD1 | TRBV7-3 | TGTGCCAGCAGTCCAGGGGGCGCGAACACCGGGGAGCTGTTTTTT | CASSPGGANTGELFF
TRBJ2-3 | few | - | TRBV29-1 | TGCAGCGTTGGGGGTGGACAGGCGGGGCTACTGACGCAGTATTTT | CSVGGGQAGLLTQYF
TRBJ2-1 | few | TRBD1 | TRBV5-1 | TGCGCCAGCAGCTTCTTCCACACAGGGGAGTCCCAATACAATGAGCAGTTCTTC | CASSFFHTGESQYNEQFF
TRBJ1-6 | few | TRBD1 | TRBV5-1 | TGCGCCAGCAGCTGGGGACAGGGGAATTCACCCCTCCACTTT | CASSWGQGNSPLHF
TRBJ2-3 | few | TRBD2 | TRBV5-1 | TGCGCCAGCAGCTTGAGGGGGACTAGAGGTGATACGCAGTATTTT | CASSLRGTRGDTQYF
TRBJ1-1 | - | - | TRBV7-9 | TGTGCCAGCAGCTTAGGAGGGGGGGACGGCACTGAAGCTTTCTTT | CASSLGGGDGTEAFF
TRBJ2-1 | - | TRBD2 | TRBV11-3 | TGTGCCAGCAGCCCACGGACTAGCGGGGCCATCTCTGGGGAGCAGTTCTTC | CASSPRTSGAISGEQFF
TRBJ2-7 | - | TRBD2 | TRBV5-8 | TGTGCCAGCAGTGGTCGGGCGGGAGTTTTGGGCGAGCAGTACTTC | CASSGRAGVLGEQYF
TRBJ2-3 | few | - | TRBV28 | TGTGCCAGCAGCCACGGGGCGGGACTGACAGATACGCAGTATTTT | CASSHGAGLTDTQYF
TRBJ1-1 | - | - | TRBV5-1 | TGCGCCAGCAGCTTGGGACAGGTGGAGACTGAAGCTTTCTTT | CASSLGQVETEAFF
TRBJ2-1 | few | TRBD1 | TRBV3-1 | TGTGCCAGCAGCCAAACAGGGGGCTACAATGAGCAGTTCTTC | CASSQTGGYNEQFF
TRBJ2-3 | many | - | TRBV12-3/TRBV12-4 | TGTGCCAGCAAACTACTAGCAAGCACAGATACGCAGTATTTT | CASKLLASTDTQYF
TRBJ1-2 | few | - | TRBV13 | TGTGCCAGCAGCTCGCAGACTGCGAACTATGGCTACACCTTC | CASSSQTANYGYTF
TRBJ2-1 | - | - | TRBV5-1 | TGCGCCAGCAGCTTGGAGGATGAGCAGTTCTTC | CASSLEDEQFF
TRBJ1-1 | - | - | TRBV5-1 | TGCGCCAGCAGCTTGGATGGGGCGGTGCCTGAAGCTTTCTTT | CASSLDGAVPEAFF
TRBJ2-2 | few | - | TRBV3-1 | TGTGCCAGCAGCCAAGTATCAAACACCGGGGAGCTGTTTTTT | CASSQVSNTGELFF
TRBJ2-7 | few | - | TRBV9 | TGTGCCAGCAGCGTAGGACAGGCCCGCTCCTACGAGCAGTACTTC | CASSVGQARSYEQYF
TRBJ1-4 | few | - | TRBV20-1 | TGCAGTGCTAGGGCGGGTCACAATGAAAAACTGTTTTTT | CSARAGHNEKLFF
TRBJ1-5 | few | TRBD1 | TRBV12-3/TRBV12-4 | TGTGCCAGCAGTTTAGGAGGACAGGGAGGCAATCAGCCCCAGCATTTT | CASSLGGQGGNQPQHF
TRBJ2-1 | many | - | TRBV7-2 | TGTGCCAGCAGCTTAGCATTCTCGGACAATGAGCAGTTCTTC | CASSLAFSDNEQFF
TRBJ2-4 | - | TRBD2 | TRBV7-3 | TGTGCCAGCAGCTTAGCCGCTAGCGGGAGCGGCATTCAGTACTTC | CASSLAASGSGIQYF
TRBJ2-7 | - | TRBD2 | TRBV20-1 | TGCAGTGCTAGAGGGGGGACTAGCGGGATAAAGGGGCAGTACTTC | CSARGGTSGIKGQYF
TRBJ1-1 | - | - | TRBV30 | TGTGCCTGGAGTCGTAGGAGAGGAAACACTGAAGCTTTCTTT | CAWSRRRGNTEAFF
TRBJ2-7 | - | TRBD2 | TRBV7-2 | TGTGCCAGCAGCTTAGCGGGGACTAGCGCCTACGAGCAGTACTTC | CASSLAGTSAYEQYF
TRBJ2-3 | - | - | TRBV28 | TGTGCCAGCAGTGCACCCGACCGAGCCGCGCAGTATTTT | CASSAPDRAAQYF
TRBJ2-2 | - | - | TRBV5-1 | TGCGCCAGCAGCTTTCGACAGAGAGCGAACACCGGGGAGCTGTTTTTT | CASSFRQRANTGELFF
TRBJ1-6 | few | - | TRBV18 | TGTGCCAGCTCAAACCGGGATTCAAATTCACCCCTCCACTTT | CASSNRDSNSPLHF
TRBJ2-5 | - | TRBD2 | TRBV20-1 | TGCAGTGCTATCTCGCAGGGACTAGCCACGACCCAGTACTTC | CSAISQGLATTQYF
TRBJ2-5 | - | TRBD2 | TRBV20-1 | TGCAGTGCTGATGGGACTAGCGGGGGAAGGGAGACCCAGTACTTC | CSADGTSGGRETQYF
TRBJ2-7 | - | TRBD2 | TRBV10-3 | TGTGCCATCAACGATGCGGGAGGCTACGAGCAGTACTTC | CAINDAGGYEQYF
TRBJ1-5 | many | - | TRBV21-1 | TGTGCCAGCAGCAAACGGGCACAGGGCAATCAGCCCCAGCATTTT | CASSKRAQGNQPQHF
TRBJ2-6 | - | - | TRBV6-5 | TGTGCCAGCAGGAGGGAACCTTTCCGAAGCTCTGGGGCCAACGTCCTGACTTTC | CASRREPFRSSGANVLTF
TRBJ2-2 | - | - | TRBV5-1 | TGCGCCAGCAGCTTATGGGACGCGAACACCGGGGAGCTGTTTTTT | CASSLWDANTGELFF
TRBJ1-2 | - | - | TRBV12-3/TRBV12-4 | TGTGCCAGCAGAGAGGACGGTGGCTACACCTTC | CASREDGGYTF
TRBJ1-2 | - | TRBD1 | TRBV7-9 | TGTGCCAGCAGCCCAGGGGGTTCGGGCTATGGCTACACCTTC | CASSPGGSGYGYTF
TRBJ2-1 | few | - | TRBV5-1 | TGCGCCAGCAGCTTGTTGGAAAATGAGCAGTTCTTC | CASSLLENEQFF
TRBJ2-3 | - | - | TRBV7-6 | TGTGCCAGCAGCTCCGGTTTTACGCAGTATTTT | CASSSGFTQYF
TRBJ2-7 | few | TRBD1 | TRBV7-9 | TGTGCCAGCAGCCCCAGACAGGGCTCCCTCTACGAGCAGTACTTC | CASSPRQGSLYEQYF
TRBJ2-1 | - | TRBD1 | TRBV20-1 | TGCAGTGCCATAGCGCCGTTCAGGGGGCTCGGCAATGAGCAGTTCTTC | CSAIAPFRGLGNEQFF
TRBJ1-3 | many | - | TRBV28 | TGTGCCACCTTCAAAAACACCATATATTTT | CATFKNTIYF
TRBJ1-1 | - | - | TRBV14 | TGTGCCAGCAGCCACCGAGGGGGGTTTGGCGAAGCTTTCTTT | CASSHRGGFGEAFF
TRBJ2-1 | few | TRBD2 | TRBV5-1 | TGCGCCAGCTCGAGGACTAGCGGAGTCCATAATGAGCAGTTCTTC | CASSRTSGVHNEQFF
TRBJ2-5 | - | TRBD2 | TRBV30 | TGTGCCTGGACCGGGACTATCGAGACCCAGTACTTC | CAWTGTIETQYF
TRBJ1-4 | - | - | TRBV12-3/TRBV12-4 | TGTGCCAGCAGGAAGAAAGGGCAGACTGCAACTACTGAAAAACTGTTTTTT | CASRKKGQTATTEKLFF
TRBJ1-6 | - | TRBD1 | TRBV12-3/TRBV12-4 | TGTGCCAGCAGTTTAGGACCGGGACAGGGAATAACCCGGGGTTCACCCCTCCACTTT | CASSLGPGQGITRGSPLHF
TRBJ2-2 | - | TRBD2 | TRBV11-2 | TGTGCCAGCAGCTTAAACCCCGGGGGGACCGGGGAGCTGTTTTTT | CASSLNPGGTGELFF